The present entry profiles one T cell receptor beta chain with its context. Its antigen remains undetermined. Base quality data are lacking; no much larger clone is found one base away. The data originate from a study of early T cells in non-severe SARS-CoV-2 infection (dated by TCRdb to about 2021). About the full investigation: Because TCR sequencing relied on bulk RNA taken from unsorted whole blood, pairing of alpha and beta chains was not possible.

Library creation used 5' RACE. Sequencing took place on a NextSeq 500. In the TCR library protocol, unique molecular identifiers were attached to individual cDNA molecules to correct for PCR bias and sequencing error. TCR alpha and beta chains were both sequenced, and the abundances of alpha and beta sequences in each sample were closely correlated with each other. Regarding the original processing steps: Decombinator V4 was used to annotate TCR sequences for V gene, J gene and CDR3. Expanded TCRs were defined as changing significantly between any two time points under a Poisson model with p below 0.0001. TCR abundances were normalised to the total number of TCRs sequenced per sample and were expressed as counts per million. MAIT TCRs were defined by TRAV1-2 paired with TRAJ12, TRAJ20 or TRAJ33, and iNKT TCRs by TRAV10 paired with TRAJ18. VDJdb, accessed 1 November 2021, was searched for CMV, EBV and SARS-CoV-2 annotated TCRs, excluding TCRs annotated for multiple antigens. TCRdb's own reprocessing of the public reads used fastp at Q25 and MiXCR and kept productive beta chains. When rows share a CDR3 protein, they turn into one entry using the most common DNA and genes. None of the V and J calls come from the authors' own analysis; TCRdb made them. This sample holds about 48,000 distinct CDR3 sequences; approximately 5.6% were observed only once. The ten largest make up about 4.4% of the sample.

Study-wide findings and limitations: Matching against VDJdb was skewed toward anti-spike CD8 responses, likely underestimated virus-specific expansions, and missed private and CD4 specificities.

A case-control design nested within a healthcare worker cohort in London, UK, was used, with weekly nasopharyngeal swab PCR tests and blood sampling performed. Healthcare workers were enrolled in the week of the UK lockdown, from 23 to 31 March 2020, and were followed every week for up to roughly 15 weeks. Cut back by 2 bases and 4 bases, the V and J ends lie 8 bases apart. Measured from the cysteine to the phenylalanine, the CDR3 is 13 residues long. Kept here is only the CDR3 DNA, which spans 39 bases and is read in frame from base 1. For CDR1 and CDR2, the germline V gene (reference sequence) lists SGHKS and YYEKEE.

Sequencing used whole blood. The V and J segments used are TRBV5-5 and TRBJ2-3, with no confidently assigned D gene. The source of this sequence is an adult who was a healthcare worker with PCR-confirmed SARS-CoV-2 infection or an uninfected control (not recorded which). The bases are TGTGCCAGCAGCTTCGAAAGCCCAGATACGCAGTATTTT. Translated, it gives CASSFESPDTQYF.